Below are 19 T cell receptor beta chains sequenced from a single sample in a study of shared clonotypes between healthy human individuals. The naive CD8 fraction comprised CD45RO-negative cells positively selected for CCR7 and excluded terminally differentiated effector memory CD45RA+ cells. Profiling relied on immunoSEQ multiplex PCR, and the TCRdb table lists in-frame clones only, not all of them. The sample carries around 2.1 million clones, roughly 91% recorded once. The sequencing sample was made of naive CD8+ T cells from PBMCs. The receptor set was obtained from a man between 18 and 29 years old in good health. Some clones in this sample may be carry-over from other donors' samples.

This chain connects TRBV11-2 to TRBJ2-1; D not resolved. This CDR3 has 16 residues. Trimming shortened V by 0 bases and J by 0 bases, and 9 bases separated the two germline ends. Germline-derived CDR1 and CDR2 are SGHAT and FQNNGV. The CDR3 reads CASSLEWRSSYNEQFF. For the CDR3, the DNA is TGTGCCAGCAGCTTAGAGTGGAGAAGCTCCTACAATGAGCAGTTCTTC.

The rearrangement joins TRBV18 to TRBJ2-1; possibly TRBD2 for D (7 bases). Trimming shortened V by 3 bases and J by 3 bases, and 15 bases separated the two germline ends. This CDR3 contains 16 residues. Germline values: CDR1 KGHSH, CDR2 LQKENI. Here the CDR3 reads CASSPSAGANYNEQFF. The CDR3 nucleotides read TGTGCCAGCTCACCTTCGGCGGGGGCGAACTACAATGAGCAGTTCTTC.

This chain uses TRBV27 with TRBJ2-5; D is uncertain. Germline CDR1 is MNHEY and CDR2 is SMNVEV (reference sequence). V lost 4 bases to trimming and J lost 3 bases, with 12 bases between them. CDR3 length: 14 residues. The CDR3 nucleotides read TGTGCCAGCAGTTATCGACATACCGAAGAGACCCAGTACTTC. It encodes CASSYRHTEETQYF.

This clone was found a few times. V and J are TRBV6-5 and TRBJ1-1, with D possibly matching TRBD1 (6 bases). The CDR3 is made up of 12 amino acids. Germline CDR1 and CDR2: MNHEY and SVGAGI. With 6 bases removed from V and 6 bases from J, the gap between germline ends came to 11 bases. Here the CDR3 DNA reads TGTGCCAGCAGGCAGGGGATGGCTGAAGCTTTCTTT. Translating it yields CASRQGMAEAFF.

This chain links TRBV27 with TRBJ2-7; perhaps TRBD2 as D (6 bases). Germline V gives CDR1 MNHEY, CDR2 SMNVEV (reference sequence). Trimming left V 7 bases short and J 5 bases short, with 15 bases between. This CDR3 has 13 amino acids. The CDR3 region is CASNPRGFHEQYF. In DNA, the CDR3 is TGTGCCAGCAACCCCCGGGGGTTCCACGAGCAGTACTTC.

V and J are TRBV5-6 and TRBJ1-1; possibly TRBD1 for D (5 bases). Trimming removed 9 bases at V and 1 base at J, with 13 bases between. The CDR3 spans 13 residues. CDR1 is SGHDT, CDR2 YYEEEE, per germline. Written as DNA, the CDR3 is TGTGCCACCAGGGACTCAGAGAACACTGAAGCTTTCTTT. Its protein is CATRDSENTEAFF.

This rearrangement joins TRBV9 to TRBJ2-5, with a weak D call TRBD2 (5 bases). In germline, CDR1 is SGDLS, CDR2 YYNGEE. V was cut by 0 bases and J by 4 bases, with 16 bases left in between. This CDR3 spans 16 amino acids. CDR3 coding DNA: TGTGCCAGCAGCGTAGGGGCAGGCCTCCGGGGAGAGACCCAGTACTTC. Residues: CASSVGAGLRGETQYF.

The CDR3 DNA sequence: TGTGCCAGCAGGGCGGTAGGCTTCGGTACGCAGTATTTT. Translation: CASRAVGFGTQYF. The chain uses TRBV27 and TRBJ2-3; D gene unclear. This CDR3 is 13 amino acids long. Trimming stripped 6 bases from V and 8 bases from J, with 15 bases between. From germline, CDR1 is MNHEY and CDR2 SMNVEV (reference sequence).

V and J are TRBV2 and TRBJ1-1; D is unclear. Germline V gives CDR1 SNHLY, CDR2 FYNNEI. V was pared by 7 bases and J by 10 bases, with 16 bases between. The CDR3 has 12 amino acids. As DNA, the CDR3 is TGTGCCAGCAACGACGGACTGGAGGTAGCTTTCTTT. This codes for CASNDGLEVAFF. The complete variable domain, with remaining parts taken from reference TRBV2 and TRBJ1-1, reads EPEVTQTPSHQVTQMGQEVILRCVPISNHLYFYWYRQILGQKVEFLVSFYNNEISEKSEIFDDQFSVERPDGSNFTLKIRSTKLEDSAMYFCASNDGLEVAFFGQGTRLTVV.

Turning to this clone: Other nucleotide sequences from this sample produce the same CDR3. The CDR3 DNA reads as TGTGCCAGCAGTCTAGGGACTAGCGGGATAACCGATACGCAGTATTTT. Amino acid sequence: CASSLGTSGITDTQYF. The V call is TRBV27, the J call TRBJ2-3; 13 bases map to TRBD2. This CDR3 contains 16 residues. Germline values: CDR1 MNHEY, CDR2 SMNVEV (reference sequence). V shed 5 bases and J 6 bases; nucleotides not matched to a gene: 8.

This chain joins TRBV6-1 and TRBJ1-5, with unresolved D. Germline V gene data show CDR1 as MNHNS and CDR2 as SASEGT. This CDR3 is built from 13 residues. V lost 7 bases and J 7 bases, leaving 14 bases between the germline ends. The chain's CDR3 is CASTPRHLQPQHF. CDR3 bases: TGTGCCAGCACCCCCCGTCACCTCCAGCCCCAGCATTTT.

This chain connects TRBV18 to TRBJ2-3; TRBD2 matches 9 bases. Germline-derived CDR1 and CDR2 are KGHSH and LQKENI. The CDR3 spans 17 residues. V dropped 2 bases and J dropped 0; count of bases not matched to a gene: 6. The CDR3 nucleotides are TGTGCCAGCTCACCAACCCCTAGCGGGAAGAGCACAGATACGCAGTATTTT. Its protein is CASSPTPSGKSTDTQYF.

The CDR3 spells CASSRGLTGPQVYSMAFYEQYF. CDR3 DNA sequence: TGTGCCAGCAGCCGAGGACTGACGGGCCCCCAGGTGTATTCAATGGCCTTCTACGAGCAGTACTTC. The rearrangement uses TRBV7-8 and TRBJ2-7; a weak D match, TRBD2 (5 bases). This CDR3 has 22 residues. The germline V and J ends were trimmed by 5 bases and 3 bases, with 38 bases remaining between them. The V gene's germline CDR1 is SGHVS and CDR2 FQNEAQ.

The chain joins TRBV6-5 to TRBJ2-2; 7 positions agree with TRBD1. Trimming cost V 6 bases and J 2 bases; bases outside gene matches: 6. From germline, CDR1 is MNHEY and CDR2 SVGAGI. The CDR3 spans 15 residues. CDR3 nucleotide sequence: TGTGCCAGCAGCGACGGGACAGCTAACACCGGGGAGCTGTTTTTT. Protein sequence: CASSDGTANTGELFF.

The chain uses TRBV6-5 and TRBJ1-1; D gene ambiguous. The germline CDR1 and CDR2 sequences are MNHEY and SVGAGI. The V and J ends lost 2 bases and 6 bases respectively, with 10 bases between them. The CDR3 covers 13 residues. The DNA for the CDR3 is TGTGCCAGCAGTTACGGGGAGGTGCCTGAAGCTTTCTTT. Protein sequence: CASSYGEVPEAFF.

On this clone: This CDR3 is also generated by other DNA sequences in the sample. The V gene is TRBV27, the J gene TRBJ1-1, with D tentatively TRBD1 (6 bases). The CDR3 consists of 14 residues. CDR1 MNHEY and CDR2 SMNVEV come from the germline V gene (reference sequence). V lost 0 bases to trimming and J lost 4 bases, with 9 bases between them. The CDR3 loop is CASSLSTRGTEAFF. In DNA, the CDR3 is TGTGCCAGCAGTTTATCGACCAGGGGCACTGAAGCTTTCTTT.

V is TRBV9 and J is TRBJ2-2; the match to TRBD2 covers 8 bases. CDR3 length equals 14 residues. The ends lost 3 bases at V and 10 bases at J; junction bases unmatched: 8. Per the germline V gene, CDR1 is SGDLS and CDR2 is YYNGEE. The CDR3 sequence is CASSAAPGGEELFF. As DNA, the CDR3 is TGTGCCAGCAGCGCCGCCCCGGGAGGGGAGGAGCTGTTTTTT.

This chain joins TRBV27 and TRBJ2-1; 12 bases fit TRBD2. This CDR3 is 15 amino acids long. V trimming: 6 bases; J trimming: 9 bases; junction bases outside the gene matches: 9. Germline V lookup: CDR1 MNHEY, CDR2 SMNVEV (reference sequence). CDR3: CASSLAGGGHGEQFF. The CDR3 nucleotides are TGTGCCAGCAGCCTAGCGGGAGGGGGACACGGTGAGCAGTTCTTC.

The chain has TRBV30 and TRBJ1-2; D is possibly TRBD1 (6 bases). The CDR3 runs to 13 residues. Per the germline V gene, CDR1 is GTSNPN and CDR2 is SVGIG (reference sequence). Trimming took 6 bases from V and 0 from J, leaving 11 bases between them. CDR3 DNA: TGTGCCTGCGAGACAGGTCCTAACTATGGCTACACCTTC. As protein: CACETGPNYGYTF.